This TCR beta chain was observed in a study of T cells in Graves' hyperthyroidism and ophthalmopathy. Study summary: Peripheral blood draws took place at initial diagnosis, ahead of any treatment.

Study-level findings and limits: The blood repertoire included most of the expanded thyroid clonotypes above 0.001.

Germline values: CDR1 MNHEY, CDR2 SMNVEV (reference sequence). The CDR3 consists of 14 residues. Trimming stripped 7 bases from V and 5 bases from J, with 15 bases between. On this clonotype: The target antigen is unknown.

Amplified TCR beta CDR3 regions derived from RNA transcripts. First-round RT-PCR of the TCR CDR3 relied on the HTBI primer set. A single record per CDR3 protein comes from TCRdb applying MiXCR to the multiplex PCR reads. The sample contains a few hundred thousand distinct CDR3 sequences, 15% to 20% of which appear only once. The rearrangement joins TRBV27 to TRBJ2-1, with a weak D call TRBD1 (5 bases). The receptor was derived from a woman aged 40 to 49 with Graves' ophthalmopathy. Sequenced sample: blood. The CDR3 DNA is TGTGCCAGCACACAAGGGGCCGGGCACAATGAGCAGTTCTTC. Its protein is CASTQGAGHNEQFF.